This passage covers 31 T cell receptor beta chains from one sample sequenced in a study of T cells after yellow fever vaccination. TCRdb processed the 5' RACE reads anew with MiXCR; each CDR3 protein has one entry. The sample lists about 360,000 distinct CDR3 sequences; around 6.4% were seen once. Source: PBMCs, taken 5 days after the yellow fever booster vaccination. These receptors were collected from a man aged 25 to 40 who received the YFV17D yellow fever vaccine.

This clonotype has at least ten counts. The gene calls are TRBV15 and TRBJ2-7, with D possibly matching TRBD1 (5 bases). Germline assignment: CDR1 LNHNV and CDR2 YYDKDF (reference sequence). V lost 5 bases to trimming and J lost 5 bases, with 16 bases between them. The CDR3 covers 14 residues. Written as DNA, the CDR3 is TGTGCCACCAGCTGGGAAAGGGGCGCTGACGAGCAGTACTTC. This gives the protein CATSWERGADEQYF.

This clonotype was seen only a few times. The chain joins TRBV20-1 to TRBJ2-1; 11 positions agree with TRBD2. Germline CDR1 and CDR2: DFQATT and SNEGSKA (reference sequence). The ends lost 2 bases at V and 2 bases at J; junction bases unmatched: 2. The CDR3 is made up of 15 amino acids. This CDR3 reads CSARSSGRTYNEQFF. The CDR3 DNA sequence: TGCAGTGCTAGATCTAGCGGGAGGACCTACAATGAGCAGTTCTTC.

The chain employs TRBV7-2 and TRBJ2-7; 8 bases line up with TRBD2. The junction had 9 bases not matched to a gene; V was cut back by 1 base and J by 7 bases. The germline CDR1 and CDR2 sequences are SGHTA and FQGNSA. The CDR3 spans 15 residues. The CDR3 coding sequence is TGTGCCAGCAGCTTAGGACTAGCGAGGGGCTGGGAGCAGTACTTC. It yields the protein CASSLGLARGWEQYF.

This chain connects TRBV7-8 to TRBJ2-3; D is perhaps TRBD2 (5 bases). V gave up 5 bases and J gave up 4 bases, with 16 bases separating them. Looked up from germline, CDR1 is SGHVS and CDR2 is FQNEAQ. The CDR3 length is 15 residues. CDR3 DNA: TGTGCCAGCAGCCTGGGTGGTGGGAGAGCAGATACGCAGTATTTT. Translating it yields CASSLGGGRADTQYF.

Ten or more counts support this clonotype. The genes are TRBV18 and TRBJ2-3; 7 bases fit TRBD2. V shed 3 bases and J 6 bases; nucleotides not matched to a gene: 6. Germline lookup yields CDR1 KGHSH and CDR2 LQKENI. The CDR3 is 14 amino acids. CDR3: CASSPTSLRDTQYF. The DNA for the CDR3 is TGTGCCAGCTCACCGACTAGCCTTAGGGATACGCAGTATTTT. Using reference TRBV18 and TRBJ2-3 for the parts outside the CDR3, the full variable domain is NAGVMQNPRHLVRRRGQEARLRCSPMKGHSHVYWYRQLPEEGLKFMVYLQKENIIDESGMPKERFSAEFPKEGPSILRIQQVVRGDSAAYFCASSPTSLRDTQYFGPGTRLTVL.

This clonotype was seen at least ten times. CDR3 sequence (DNA): TGCGCCAGCAGCTTGATGTCTAGCGGGAGGGCCGCGCGGGAGACCCAGTACTTC. It translates to CASSLMSSGRAARETQYF. The chain joins TRBV5-1 to TRBJ2-5, with TRBD2 matching over 12 bases. CDR3 size: 18 residues. The V segment lost 1 base and the J segment 5 bases; nucleotides outside the gene matches: 12. Germline V gives CDR1 SGHRS, CDR2 YFSETQ.

This clonotype was seen only a few times. The chain employs TRBV9 and TRBJ2-1; no clear D. The germline V gene has CDR1 SGDLS and CDR2 YYNGEE. This CDR3 spans 12 amino acids. The V gene lost 4 bases and the J gene lost 9 bases, with 11 bases spanning the gap. CDR3 residues: CASSPDLGEQFF. The CDR3 DNA reads as TGTGCCAGCAGCCCGGACCTGGGTGAGCAGTTCTTC.

V and J are TRBV6-2 or TRBV6-3 and TRBJ2-1; tentative D call: TRBD2 (6 bases). This CDR3 contains 14 residues. V was clipped by 5 bases and J by 8 bases, with 16 bases between them. CDR1 and CDR2 (germline): MNHEY, SVGEGT. CDR3 residues: CASSKGLLQHEQFF. CDR3 nucleotide sequence: TGTGCCAGCAGTAAGGGACTTCTTCAGCATGAGCAGTTCTTC.

The chain employs TRBV11-2 and TRBJ2-2; D is tentatively TRBD1 or TRBD2 (6 bases each). V lost 5 bases, J lost 1 base, and 14 bases lay in between. The germline gives CDR1 SGHAT, CDR2 FQNNGV. The CDR3 contains 16 residues. CDR3 sequence (DNA): TGTGCCAGCAGCCTCCACAGGGACTTGAACACCGGGGAGCTGTTTTTT. Amino acid sequence: CASSLHRDLNTGELFF.

A few counts support this clonotype. Here the CDR3 reads CASSPSTDNQPQHF. CDR3 nucleotide sequence: TGTGCCAGCTCACCATCAACAGACAATCAGCCCCAGCATTTT. This chain links TRBV18 with TRBJ1-5; no reliable D call. V was cut by 2 bases and J by 3 bases, with 8 bases left in between. This CDR3 contains 14 residues. The V gene's germline CDR1 is KGHSH and CDR2 LQKENI.

This clonotype appeared many times. The gene calls are TRBV7-2 and TRBJ2-7, with 9 bases identical to TRBD1. Losses at the gene ends were 4 bases for V and 9 bases for J; bases not matched to a gene: 13. The CDR3 contains 15 residues. Germline CDR1 is SGHTA and CDR2 is FQGNSA. CDR3 in DNA: TGTGCCAGCAGCTCCCCCGGGACAGGGAAGGGGCGGCAGTACTTC. It translates to CASSSPGTGKGRQYF.

This clonotype occurred many times. The rearrangement links TRBV5-1 to TRBJ2-1; D might be TRBD1 or TRBD2, each matching 5 bases. The V end was cut by 3 bases, the J end by 5 bases, with 12 bases between. Germline CDR1 SGHRS, CDR2 YFSETQ. The CDR3 spans 14 residues. The CDR3 nucleotides are TGCGCCAGCAGCTCGACCGGGGCCAACAATGAGCAGTTCTTC. Translation: CASSSTGANNEQFF. Together with reference TRBV5-1 and TRBJ2-1, the CDR3 gives the full variable domain: KAGVTQTPRYLIKTRGQQVTLSCSPISGHRSVSWYQQTPGQGLQFLFEYFSETQRNKGNFPGRFSGRQFSNSRSEMNVSTLELGDSALYLCASSSTGANNEQFFGPGTRLTVL.

This clonotype was picked up many times. The chain carries TRBV20-1 and TRBJ2-5; D is possibly TRBD1 (6 bases). CDR1 and CDR2 (germline): DFQATT, SNEGSKA (reference sequence). The CDR3 runs to 14 residues. The ends were cut back, 3 bases at V and 1 base at J, with 12 bases in the middle. DNA of the CDR3: TGCAGTGCTAGGGACAGTCGGTCCCAAGAGACCCAGTACTTC. Encoded protein: CSARDSRSQETQYF.

This clonotype has ten or more counts. The chain employs TRBV20-1 and TRBJ2-1; 11 nucleotides align to TRBD1. Germline trimming cut 6 bases from V and 12 bases from J; bases unmatched to any gene: 16. Germline lookup yields CDR1 DFQATT and CDR2 SNEGSKA (reference sequence). The CDR3 loop spans 15 amino acids. CDR3 sequence: CSARPGQGEPGGQFF. In DNA form, the CDR3 reads TGCAGTGCCCGCCCGGGACAGGGGGAGCCCGGGGGGCAGTTCTTC.

This clonotype has ten or more counts. The rearrangement links TRBV28 to TRBJ2-3; 9 nucleotides match TRBD2. Germline V gene data show CDR1 as MDHEN and CDR2 as SYDVKM. The CDR3 loop spans 15 amino acids. Trimming removed 6 bases from V and 1 base from J; junction bases left unmatched: 5. The CDR3 DNA is TGTGCCAGCAGCCTCATAGCGGGAGGCACAGATACGCAGTATTTT. As protein: CASSLIAGGTDTQYF.

V is TRBV5-4 and J is TRBJ2-2; weak D call: TRBD1 (6 bases). The CDR3 covers 15 residues. Trimming stripped 2 bases from V and 2 bases from J, with 10 bases between. CDR1 and CDR2 (germline): SGHNT, YYREEE (reference sequence). The CDR3 DNA reads TGTGCCAGCAGCTTCAGCAGGGGTAACACCGGGGAGCTGTTTTTT. Its translation: CASSFSRGNTGELFF. The variable domain in full, with the rest retrieved from reference TRBV5-4 and TRBJ2-2, is ETGVTQSPTHLIKTRGQQVTLRCSSQSGHNTVSWYQQALGQGPQFIFQYYREEENGRGNFPPRFSGLQFPNYSSELNVNALELDDSALYLCASSFSRGNTGELFFGEGSRLTVL.

At least ten counts were recorded for this clonotype. The V call is TRBV24-1, the J call TRBJ2-1, with 9 bases fitting TRBD2. The germline gives CDR1 KGHDR, CDR2 SFDVKD. The CDR3 is 15 residues long. V trimming: 5 bases; J trimming: 10 bases; junction bases outside the gene matches: 11. CDR3 sequence reads: CATSGATSGHYEQFF. In DNA, the CDR3 is TGTGCCACCAGTGGGGCGACTAGCGGACACTACGAGCAGTTCTTC.

Ten or more counts support this clonotype. The chain recombines TRBV7-2 with TRBJ2-7; no clear D. Trimming removed 5 bases from V and 6 bases from J, with 14 bases in between. The length of the CDR3 is 13 residues. CDR1 is SGHTA and CDR2 is FQGNSA in the germline V gene. CDR3 DNA: TGTGCCAGCAGCCAAACAGTGGGCGGCGAGCAGTACTTC. It codes for CASSQTVGGEQYF. Using reference TRBV7-2 and TRBJ2-7 for the parts outside the CDR3, the full variable domain is GAGVSQSPSNKVTEKGKDVELRCDPISGHTALYWYRQSLGQGLEFLIYFQGNSAPDKSGLPSDRFSAERTGGSVSTLTIQRTQQEDSAVYLCASSQTVGGEQYFGPGTRLTVT.

This clonotype was detected ten times or more. This chain connects TRBV18 to TRBJ2-1; TRBD1 might be the D (6 bases). The germline CDR1 and CDR2 sequences are KGHSH and LQKENI. The V and J ends lost 2 bases and 4 bases respectively, with 6 bases between them. The CDR3 is 13 amino acids. CDR3 region: CASSPGQYNEQFF. The CDR3 DNA is TGTGCCAGCTCACCAGGACAGTACAATGAGCAGTTCTTC.

This clonotype occurred a few times. The rearrangement joins TRBV7-9 to TRBJ2-6; D not resolved. Germline V gives CDR1 SEHNR, CDR2 FQNEAQ (reference sequence). This CDR3 contains 14 residues. Trimming shortened V by 9 bases and J by 0 bases, and 9 bases separated the two germline ends. The chain's CDR3 is CASIGISGANVLTF. The CDR3 DNA reads as TGTGCCAGTATAGGAATCTCTGGGGCCAACGTCCTGACTTTC.

A few counts support this clonotype. The rearrangement links TRBV7-9 to TRBJ2-7; 7 bases are shared with TRBD1. Looked up from germline, CDR1 is SEHNR and CDR2 is FQNEAQ (reference sequence). The CDR3 loop spans 14 amino acids. For the CDR3, the DNA is TGTGCGGAACAGGTAGGGGGCAGAAGTTACGAGCAGTACTTC. Translation gives CAEQVGGRSYEQYF.

This clonotype was detected a few times. The chain joins TRBV6-5 to TRBJ2-7; 9 bases are shared with TRBD1. Per germline, CDR1 MNHEY and CDR2 SVGAGI. This CDR3 has 15 residues. V lost 2 bases to trimming and J lost 9 bases; unmatched junction nucleotides: 11. CDR3 amino acids: CASSYGTGSKSGQYF. CDR3 nucleotide sequence: TGTGCCAGCAGTTACGGGACAGGGAGTAAAAGCGGGCAGTACTTC.

In this sample, this clonotype turned up many times. The chain has TRBV11-2 and TRBJ1-3, with TRBD1 identical over 11 bases. Germline CDR1 reads SGHAT; CDR2 reads FQNNGV. V lost 4 bases and J lost 0; bases outside the gene matches: 5. CDR3 length equals 17 residues. The CDR3 region has the DNA TGTGCCAGCAGCTCATGGGACAGGGGGGCCTCTGGAAACACCATATATTTT. Amino acid sequence: CASSSWDRGASGNTIYF.

J is TRBJ2-7 and V is TRBV4-3; 13 nucleotides align to TRBD2. In germline, CDR1 is LGHNA, CDR2 YSLEER. With 0 bases clipped from V and 2 bases from J, the junction kept 7 bases outside the gene matches. The CDR3 is made up of 18 amino acids. CDR3 in amino acids: CASSQERLAGGSPYEQYF. CDR3 nucleotide sequence: TGCGCCAGCAGCCAAGAAAGACTAGCGGGAGGTTCCCCCTACGAGCAGTACTTC.

This clonotype was seen at least ten times. The CDR3 reads CSAMDRGSANTGELFF. For the CDR3, the DNA is TGCAGTGCCATGGACAGGGGGAGCGCGAACACCGGGGAGCTGTTTTTT. The rearrangement uses TRBV20-1 and TRBJ2-2; 10 bases are shared with TRBD1. The CDR3 length is 16 residues. Germline assignment: CDR1 DFQATT and CDR2 SNEGSKA (reference sequence). J lost 0 bases, V lost 6 bases, and 7 bases had no gene match.

The CDR3: CASSLGRRLSDEQFF. The CDR3 DNA is TGTGCCAGCAGCTTAGGGAGGCGCCTCTCCGATGAGCAGTTCTTC. The V call is TRBV7-9, the J call TRBJ2-1; TRBD2 is a possible D gene (5 bases). The V gene lost 1 base and the J gene lost 8 bases, with 15 bases spanning the gap. Germline V gives CDR1 SEHNR, CDR2 FQNEAQ (reference sequence). CDR3 size: 15 residues.

The rearrangement joins TRBV7-2 to TRBJ2-1, with a tentative D call TRBD1 (6 bases). There are 15 residues in the CDR3. Trimming left V 4 bases short and J 0 bases short, with 10 bases between. Germline lookup yields CDR1 SGHTA and CDR2 FQGNSA. The CDR3 DNA sequence: TGTGCCAGCAGCTCCGCCAGGGGCTCCTACAATGAGCAGTTCTTC. Its protein product is CASSSARGSYNEQFF.

Only a few counts were recorded for this clonotype. The CDR3 reads CASSQGFTGRFAIGELFF. The DNA for the CDR3 is TGTGCCAGCAGCCAAGGGTTCACAGGGCGATTTGCAATCGGGGAGCTGTTTTTT. The rearrangement uses TRBV14 and TRBJ2-2, with D tentatively TRBD1 (6 bases). V dropped 1 base and J dropped 7 bases, with 22 bases sitting between them. The CDR3 consists of 18 residues. The V gene's germline CDR1 is SGHDN and CDR2 FVKESK.

This clonotype was recorded at least ten times. The chain combines TRBV21-1 with TRBJ2-3. TRBV21-1 is a listed pseudogene. This CDR3 is built from 18 residues. The CDR3 sequence is CASSKKRSVSLNADTQYF. Here the CDR3 DNA reads TGTGCCAGCAGCAAAAAACGGTCCGTGAGCCTAAATGCGGATACGCAGTATTTT.

The chain combines TRBV7-8 with TRBJ2-7; D gene uncertain. Trimming pared 2 bases from V and 6 bases from J, leaving 8 bases between. CDR3 length equals 12 residues. Germline CDR1 is SGHVS and CDR2 is FQNEAQ. The CDR3 bases are TGTGCCAGCAGCTTAAGTGGGTTCGAGCAGTACTTC. It specifies CASSLSGFEQYF.

This sequence joins TRBV12-3 or TRBV12-4 and TRBJ1-5; D unresolved. The CDR3 sequence is 14 residues long. V was trimmed by 4 bases and J by 3 bases, leaving 10 bases between them. For the CDR3, the DNA is TGTGCCAGCAGTTGGGGTCAGTTCAATCAGCCCCAGCATTTT. It is translated as CASSWGQFNQPQHF.